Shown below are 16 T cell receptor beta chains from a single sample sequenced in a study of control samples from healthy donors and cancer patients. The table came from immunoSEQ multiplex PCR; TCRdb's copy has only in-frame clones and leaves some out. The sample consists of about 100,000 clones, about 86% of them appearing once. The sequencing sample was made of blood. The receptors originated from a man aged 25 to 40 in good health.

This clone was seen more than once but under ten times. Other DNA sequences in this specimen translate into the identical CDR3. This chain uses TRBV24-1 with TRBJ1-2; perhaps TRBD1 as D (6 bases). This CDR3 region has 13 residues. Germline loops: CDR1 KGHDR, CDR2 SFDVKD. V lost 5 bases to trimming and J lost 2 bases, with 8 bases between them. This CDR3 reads CATSAGVNYGYTF. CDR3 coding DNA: TGTGCCACCAGTGCAGGGGTAAACTATGGCTACACCTTC.

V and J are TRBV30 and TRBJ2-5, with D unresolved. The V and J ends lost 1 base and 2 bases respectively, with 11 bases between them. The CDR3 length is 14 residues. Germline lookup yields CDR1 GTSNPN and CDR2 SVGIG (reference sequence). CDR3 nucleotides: TGTGCCTGGAGTGGCTCTGGCGGTCAAGAGACCCAGTACTTC. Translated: CAWSGSGGQETQYF.

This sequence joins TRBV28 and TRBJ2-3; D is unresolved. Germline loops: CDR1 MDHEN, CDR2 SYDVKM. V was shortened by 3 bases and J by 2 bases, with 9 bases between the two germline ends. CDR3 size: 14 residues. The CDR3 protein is CASSFSVPTDTQYF. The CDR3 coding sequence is TGTGCCAGCAGTTTTTCTGTCCCCACAGATACGCAGTATTTT.

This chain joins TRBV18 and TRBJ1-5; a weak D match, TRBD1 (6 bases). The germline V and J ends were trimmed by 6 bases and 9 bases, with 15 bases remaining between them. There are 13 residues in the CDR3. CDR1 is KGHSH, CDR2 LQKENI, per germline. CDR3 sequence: CASSRTEDRPQHF. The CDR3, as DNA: TGTGCCAGCTCGAGGACAGAGGATCGGCCCCAGCATTTT.

DNA of the CDR3: TGTGCCAGCAGCTTAGCCGGCGGGAGGCGGGTCCAAGAGACCCAGTACTTC. Its protein product is CASSLAGGRRVQETQYF. J is TRBJ2-5 and V is TRBV7-6; TRBD2 matches at 8 bases. V dropped 0 bases and J dropped 1; count of bases not matched to a gene: 7. Per germline, CDR1 SGHVS and CDR2 FNYEAQ. This CDR3 is 17 amino acids long.

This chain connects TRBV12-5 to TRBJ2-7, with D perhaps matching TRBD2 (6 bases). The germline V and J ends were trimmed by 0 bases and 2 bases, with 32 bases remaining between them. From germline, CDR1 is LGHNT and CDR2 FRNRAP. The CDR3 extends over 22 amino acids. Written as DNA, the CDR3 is TGTGCTAGTGGTTTGGTAGCAGATCTGAACTTGGCGGCAGAGAGGGAGGCCTACGAGCAGTACTTC. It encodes CASGLVADLNLAAEREAYEQYF.

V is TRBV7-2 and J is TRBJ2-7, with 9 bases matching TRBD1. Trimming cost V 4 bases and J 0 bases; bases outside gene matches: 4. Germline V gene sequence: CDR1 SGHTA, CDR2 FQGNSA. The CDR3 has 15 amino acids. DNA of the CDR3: TGTGCCAGCAGCTCTAGGGACAGGGCCTCCTACGAGCAGTACTTC. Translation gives CASSSRDRASYEQYF.

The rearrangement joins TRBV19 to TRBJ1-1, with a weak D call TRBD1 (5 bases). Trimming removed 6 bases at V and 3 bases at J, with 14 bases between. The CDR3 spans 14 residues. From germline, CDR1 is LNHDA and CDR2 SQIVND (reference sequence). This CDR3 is CASRDTETDTEAFF. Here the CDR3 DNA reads TGTGCCAGTAGGGACACCGAAACGGACACTGAAGCTTTCTTT. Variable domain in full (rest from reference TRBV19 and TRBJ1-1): DGGITQSPKYLFRKEGQNVTLSCEQNLNHDAMYWYRQDPGQGLRLIYYSQIVNDFQKGDIAEGYSVSREKKESFPLTVTSAQKNPTAFYLCASRDTETDTEAFFGQGTRLTVV.

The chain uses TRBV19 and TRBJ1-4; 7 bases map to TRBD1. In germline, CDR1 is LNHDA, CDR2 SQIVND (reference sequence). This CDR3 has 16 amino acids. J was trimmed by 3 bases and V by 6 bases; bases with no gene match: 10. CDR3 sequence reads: CASSRTGVRANEKLFF. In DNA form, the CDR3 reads TGTGCCAGTAGCAGAACAGGGGTGCGAGCTAATGAAAAACTGTTTTTT.

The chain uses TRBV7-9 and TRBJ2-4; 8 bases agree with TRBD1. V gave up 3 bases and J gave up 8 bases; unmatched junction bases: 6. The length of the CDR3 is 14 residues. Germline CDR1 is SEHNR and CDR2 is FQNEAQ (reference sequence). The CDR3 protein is CASSFTTGVDIQYF. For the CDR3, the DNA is TGTGCCAGCAGCTTCACGACAGGGGTCGACATTCAGTACTTC. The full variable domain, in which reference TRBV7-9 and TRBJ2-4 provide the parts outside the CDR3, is DTGVSQNPRHKITKRGQNVTFRCDPISEHNRLYWYRQTLGQGPEFLTYFQNEAQLEKSRLLSDRFSAERPKGSFSTLEIQRTEQGDSAMYLCASSFTTGVDIQYFGAGTRLSVL.

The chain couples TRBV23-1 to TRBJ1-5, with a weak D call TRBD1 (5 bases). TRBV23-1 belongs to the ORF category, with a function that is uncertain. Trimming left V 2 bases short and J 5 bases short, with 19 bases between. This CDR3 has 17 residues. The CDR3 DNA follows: TGCGCCAGCAGTCAACATCAGGGCCCCGGGAGGTATCAGCCCCAGCATTTT. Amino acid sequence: CASSQHQGPGRYQPQHF.

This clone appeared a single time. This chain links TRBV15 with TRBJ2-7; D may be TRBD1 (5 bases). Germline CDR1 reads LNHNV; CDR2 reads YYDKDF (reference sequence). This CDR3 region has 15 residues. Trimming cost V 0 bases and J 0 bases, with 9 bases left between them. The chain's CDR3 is CATSREAGISYEQYF. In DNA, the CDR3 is TGTGCCACCAGCAGAGAGGCAGGGATCTCCTACGAGCAGTACTTC.

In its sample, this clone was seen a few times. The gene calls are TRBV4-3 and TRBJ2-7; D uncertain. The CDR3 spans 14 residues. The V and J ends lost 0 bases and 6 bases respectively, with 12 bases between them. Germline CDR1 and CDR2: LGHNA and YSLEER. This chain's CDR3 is CASSQDFAGSEQYF. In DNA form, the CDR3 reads TGCGCCAGCAGCCAAGATTTCGCCGGTTCCGAGCAGTACTTC.

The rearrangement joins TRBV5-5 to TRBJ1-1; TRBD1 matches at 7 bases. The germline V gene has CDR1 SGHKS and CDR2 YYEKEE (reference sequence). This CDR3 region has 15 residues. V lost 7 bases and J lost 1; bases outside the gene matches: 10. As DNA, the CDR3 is TGTGCCAGCTTAAACCCAGGGGGAAGGAACACTGAAGCTTTCTTT. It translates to CASLNPGGRNTEAFF.

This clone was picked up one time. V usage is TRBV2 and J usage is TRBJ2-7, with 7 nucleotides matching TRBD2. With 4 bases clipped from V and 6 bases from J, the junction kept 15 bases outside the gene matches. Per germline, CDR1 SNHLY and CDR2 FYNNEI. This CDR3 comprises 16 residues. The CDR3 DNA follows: TGTGCCAGCAGTGGGCGGGAGCCTTACTCGCATCTCGAGCAGTACTTC. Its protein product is CASSGREPYSHLEQYF.

CDR3 bases: TGCGCCAGCAGCTTGGTGGGTCTCTCCACAGATACGCAGTATTTT. Its translation: CASSLVGLSTDTQYF. The chain recombines TRBV5-1 with TRBJ2-3; D not certain. V shed 0 bases and J shed 2 bases, with 10 bases lying between them. CDR1 and CDR2 from the germline V gene are SGHRS and YFSETQ. This CDR3 comprises 15 residues.